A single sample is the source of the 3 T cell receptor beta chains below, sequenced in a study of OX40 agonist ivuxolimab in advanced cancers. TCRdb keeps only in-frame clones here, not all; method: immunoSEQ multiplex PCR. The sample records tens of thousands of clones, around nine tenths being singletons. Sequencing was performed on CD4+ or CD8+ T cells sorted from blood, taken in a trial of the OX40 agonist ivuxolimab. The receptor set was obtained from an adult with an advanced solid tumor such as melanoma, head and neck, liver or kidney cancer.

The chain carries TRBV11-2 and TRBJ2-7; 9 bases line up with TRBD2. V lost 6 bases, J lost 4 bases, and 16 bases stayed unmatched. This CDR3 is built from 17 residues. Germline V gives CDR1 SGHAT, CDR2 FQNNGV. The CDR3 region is CASSPLRRGRARYEQYF. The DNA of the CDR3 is TGTGCCAGCAGTCCACTCCGGCGCGGGAGGGCCCGTTACGAGCAGTACTTC.

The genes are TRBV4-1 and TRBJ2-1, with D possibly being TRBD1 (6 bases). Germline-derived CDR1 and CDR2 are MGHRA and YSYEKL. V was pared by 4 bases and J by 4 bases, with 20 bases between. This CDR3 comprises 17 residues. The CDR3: CASSRVQGLFLYNEQFF. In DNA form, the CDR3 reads TGCGCCAGCAGCCGAGTGCAGGGGCTCTTTCTTTACAATGAGCAGTTCTTC.

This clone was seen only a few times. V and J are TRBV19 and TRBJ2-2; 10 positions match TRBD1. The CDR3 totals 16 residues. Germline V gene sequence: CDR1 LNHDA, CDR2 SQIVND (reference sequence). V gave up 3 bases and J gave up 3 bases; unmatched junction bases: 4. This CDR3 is CASSIQTGGDTGELFF. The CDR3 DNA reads TGTGCCAGTAGTATCCAGACAGGGGGCGACACCGGGGAGCTGTTTTTT. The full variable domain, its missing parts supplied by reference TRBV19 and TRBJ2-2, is DGGITQSPKYLFRKEGQNVTLSCEQNLNHDAMYWYRQDPGQGLRLIYYSQIVNDFQKGDIAEGYSVSREKKESFPLTVTSAQKNPTAFYLCASSIQTGGDTGELFFGEGSRLTVL.